The 28 T cell receptor beta chains below all came from one sample that was sequenced in a study of CD8 T cells in Susac syndrome. The RNA input was about 0.5 to 1 ug, and it was reverse transcribed with random hexamers. Using its own MiXCR run on the immunoSEQ multiplex PCR reads, TCRdb lists one record per CDR3 protein. The table lists around 140,000 distinct CDR3 sequences, roughly 76% of them singletons. The sequenced sample was CD8+ T cells from PBMCs. These receptors all come from a human donor with multiple sclerosis.

The chain has TRBV27 and TRBJ2-5, with D maybe TRBD2 (5 bases). Germline V gene data show CDR1 as MNHEY and CDR2 as SMNVEV (reference sequence). Trimming removed 4 bases at V and 5 bases at J, with 14 bases between. The CDR3 contains 14 residues. CDR3 in DNA: TGTGCCAGCAGTTCCCTACTAGTCCGGGAGACCCAGTACTTC. Amino acids: CASSSLLVRETQYF.

The chain uses TRBV4-1 and TRBJ1-5; possibly TRBD1 for D (6 bases). Looked up from germline, CDR1 is MGHRA and CDR2 is YSYEKL. With 3 bases removed from V and 0 bases from J, the gap between germline ends came to 15 bases. The CDR3 covers 17 residues. The DNA of the CDR3 is TGCGCCAGCAGCCAGGGGGCTCGTGGATCTAGCAATCAGCCCCAGCATTTT. Translation: CASSQGARGSSNQPQHF.

The chain uses TRBV6-2 or TRBV6-3 and TRBJ2-5; 11 nucleotides line up with TRBD2. The CDR3 runs 15 residues. Germline lookup yields CDR1 MNHEY and CDR2 SVGEGT. The V gene end was trimmed by 5 bases and the J gene end by 5 bases; junction bases not matched to a gene: 7. CDR3 DNA sequence: TGTGCCAGCAGTCCTGTTAGCGGGAGGGCCGAGACCCAGTACTTC. Translating it yields CASSPVSGRAETQYF.

V gene TRBV7-9 combines with J gene TRBJ1-2; 12 bases are a match to TRBD1. J gave up 6 bases and V 1 base, and 12 bases lay outside the gene matches. Germline V gene sequence: CDR1 SEHNR, CDR2 FQNEAQ (reference sequence). The CDR3 consists of 18 residues. DNA of the CDR3: TGTGCCAGCAGCTTAGAGATTATGGTGGGACAGGGGGCCCATGGCTACACCTTC. This sequence encodes CASSLEIMVGQGAHGYTF.

This clonotype has a handful of counts. The V and J genes are TRBV7-9 and TRBJ2-7, with 7 bases fitting TRBD2. The V gene's germline CDR1 is SEHNR and CDR2 FQNEAQ (reference sequence). The CDR3 contains 14 residues. The junction had 3 bases not matched to a gene; V was cut back by 2 bases and J by 2 bases. The CDR3 region is CASSLPGGTYEQYV. The DNA for the CDR3 is TGTGCCAGCAGCTTACCGGGAGGCACCTACGAGCAGTACGTC.

V and J are TRBV19 and TRBJ1-1, with D perhaps TRBD1 (5 bases). Germline V gene sequence: CDR1 LNHDA, CDR2 SQIVND (reference sequence). V shed 2 bases and J shed 1 base, with 11 bases lying between them. This CDR3 region has 15 residues. The chain's CDR3 is CASSIRGTPNTEAFF. The CDR3, as DNA: TGTGCCAGTAGTATACGGGGGACCCCGAACACTGAAGCTTTCTTT.

This chain joins TRBV30 and TRBJ1-1; D gene ambiguous. Germline CDR1 and CDR2: GTSNPN and SVGIG (reference sequence). Trimming removed 1 base from V and 1 base from J, with 7 bases in between. This CDR3 has 13 residues. CDR3 region: CAWSASGNTEAFF. In nucleotides, the CDR3 is TGTGCCTGGAGTGCCTCAGGGAACACTGAAGCTTTCTTT.

The chain joins TRBV20-1 to TRBJ2-1; TRBD2 aligns across 14 bases. J gave up 0 bases and V 0 bases, and 7 bases lay outside the gene matches. This CDR3 is built from 19 residues. Per germline, CDR1 DFQATT and CDR2 SNEGSKA (reference sequence). The CDR3 DNA follows: TGCAGTGCTAGAGATGGAGGACTAGCGGGAGGTCGCTCCTACAATGAGCAGTTCTTC. It specifies CSARDGGLAGGRSYNEQFF.

The J gene is TRBJ2-3, the V gene TRBV11-2; TRBD1 matches 10 bases. The CDR3 has 19 amino acids. Germline trimming cut 5 bases from V and 0 bases from J; bases unmatched to any gene: 14. CDR1 is SGHAT, CDR2 FQNNGV, per germline. The CDR3 reads CASSDTGTGDLFSTDTQYF. The CDR3 coding sequence is TGTGCCAGCAGCGACACCGGGACAGGGGATCTCTTTAGCACAGATACGCAGTATTTT.

The chain combines TRBV4-2 with TRBJ2-3; D is ambiguous. The V end lost 5 bases, the J end lost 0 bases, and 15 bases lay between the germline ends. Germline CDR1 reads LGHNA; CDR2 reads YNFKEQ. The CDR3 covers 16 residues. The CDR3 DNA sequence: TGTGCCAGCAGCGAAGGAGAGACGTCTAGCACAGATACGCAGTATTTT. It codes for CASSEGETSSTDTQYF.

The chain uses TRBV6-5 and TRBJ2-3; D is perhaps TRBD1 or TRBD2 (5 bases each). The ends were cut back, 2 bases at V and 3 bases at J, with 15 bases in the middle. CDR1 and CDR2 (germline): MNHEY, SVGAGI. The CDR3 runs to 16 residues. CDR3 DNA: TGTGCCAGCAGTTACGGGTCACGGGGCCCTACAGATACGCAGTATTTT. It codes for CASSYGSRGPTDTQYF.

The V gene is TRBV6-1, the J gene TRBJ1-1, with D unclear. The CDR3 covers 15 residues. Trimming removed 2 bases from V and 1 base from J, with 11 bases in between. The germline V gene has CDR1 MNHNS and CDR2 SASEGT. The CDR3 DNA sequence: TGTGCCAGCAGTGAATTCCCGGGGAGGAACACTGAAGCTTTCTTT. It codes for CASSEFPGRNTEAFF.

The CDR3 bases are TGCAGTGTTACAAGCGACAGGGAGGGCAATGAGCAGTTCTTC. Its translation: CSVTSDREGNEQFF. This sequence joins TRBV20-1 and TRBJ2-1; D is tentatively TRBD1 or TRBD2 (7 bases each). V gave up 7 bases and J gave up 6 bases, with 19 bases separating them. Germline CDR1 DFQATT, CDR2 SNEGSKA (reference sequence). The CDR3 spans 14 residues.

The chain employs TRBV7-2 and TRBJ1-5, with D possibly being TRBD1 (5 bases). This CDR3 comprises 17 residues. Germline CDR1 reads SGHTA; CDR2 reads FQGNSA. Trimming left V 2 bases short and J 2 bases short, with 16 bases between. For the CDR3, the DNA is TGTGCCAGCAGCTTATACAGCTGGGGCGTCGGCAATCAGCCCCAGCATTTT. Amino acids: CASSLYSWGVGNQPQHF.

The chain couples TRBV5-1 to TRBJ2-5; D might be TRBD2 (6 bases). Looked up from germline, CDR1 is SGHRS and CDR2 is YFSETQ. The length of the CDR3 is 16 residues. V lost 4 bases, J lost 1 base, and 17 bases lay in between. CDR3 in amino acids: CASSRPAGQAQETQYF. In DNA, the CDR3 is TGCGCCAGCAGCCGGCCTGCGGGGCAGGCCCAAGAGACCCAGTACTTC.

J is TRBJ2-1 and V is TRBV5-8; D is ambiguous. This CDR3 spans 12 amino acids. The V gene's germline CDR1 is SGHTS and CDR2 YDEGEE. Trimming took 0 bases from V and 7 from J, leaving 5 bases between them. In nucleotides, the CDR3 is TGTGCCAGCAGCTTGGTCTGGAATGAGCAGTTCTTC. Translation gives CASSLVWNEQFF.

The CDR3 loop reads CAISEGALDTEAFF. The DNA for the CDR3 is TGTGCCATCAGTGAGGGGGCGCTGGACACTGAAGCTTTCTTT. The gene calls are TRBV10-3 and TRBJ1-1; tentatively, D is TRBD1 (5 bases). V lost 2 bases and J lost 3, with 10 bases in between. CDR1 and CDR2 from the germline V gene are ENHRY and SYGVKD. The length of the CDR3 is 14 residues.

This chain links TRBV4-1 with TRBJ1-1; maybe TRBD1 (6 bases). In germline, CDR1 is MGHRA, CDR2 YSYEKL. V shed 1 base and J shed 5 bases, with 14 bases lying between them. The length of the CDR3 is 15 residues. This chain's CDR3 is CASSQVPRGGTEAFF. The DNA for the CDR3 is TGCGCCAGCAGCCAAGTCCCCAGGGGAGGGACTGAAGCTTTCTTT.

The rearrangement links TRBV21-1 to TRBJ2-7; TRBD1 is the table's D call, not checked against the DNA. TRBV21-1 represents a pseudogene. The CDR3 length is 14 residues. The DNA of the CDR3 is TGTGCCAGCAGCAAGAACCGGGACAACTACGAGCAGTACGTC. As protein: CASSKNRDNYEQYV.

Here the CDR3 DNA reads TGTGCCAGCAGCCGAGGGGGACTAGCGGGCTACGAGCAGTACGTC. As protein: CASSRGGLAGYEQYV. The chain recombines TRBV7-2 with TRBJ2-7; the match to TRBD2 covers 12 bases. The CDR3 is 15 amino acids. The germline gives CDR1 SGHTA, CDR2 FQGNSA. J lost 3 bases, V lost 5 bases, and 5 bases had no gene match.

This rearrangement joins TRBV7-9 to TRBJ2-7; D remains ambiguous. Trimming removed 4 bases at V and 2 bases at J, with 12 bases between. Per germline, CDR1 SEHNR and CDR2 FQNEAQ (reference sequence). CDR3 length: 14 amino acids. CDR3 nucleotides: TGTGCCAGCAGCTCCCGCGGTTTACCCTACGAGCAGTACTTC. As protein: CASSSRGLPYEQYF.

The V gene is TRBV19, the J gene TRBJ2-1; 9 nucleotides match TRBD2. The CDR3 has 15 amino acids. The V gene's germline CDR1 is LNHDA and CDR2 SQIVND (reference sequence). J lost 5 bases, V lost 4 bases, and 6 bases had no gene match. The CDR3 DNA sequence: TGTGCCAGTAGTACGGTAGCGGGGGTAAACAATGAGCAGTTCTTC. Its translation: CASSTVAGVNNEQFF.

This clonotype was counted between two and nine times. The genes are TRBV6-1 and TRBJ2-1; maybe TRBD2 (6 bases). V shed 10 bases and J shed 8 bases, with 15 bases lying between them. This CDR3 has 12 amino acids. Germline-derived CDR1 and CDR2 are MNHNS and SASEGT. The CDR3, as DNA: TGTGCCACCGCCCGGGGGATTGATGAGCAGTTCTTC. It codes for CATARGIDEQFF.

V usage is TRBV7-8 and J usage is TRBJ1-5; 8 bases map to TRBD1. The CDR3 has 16 amino acids. Per the germline V gene, CDR1 is SGHVS and CDR2 is FQNEAQ. With V trimmed by 1 base and J by 5 bases, 7 bases remained unmatched. CDR3 in DNA: TGTGCCAGCAGCTTAGTATCGGACAGGGCACATCAGCCCCAGCATTTT. Translation: CASSLVSDRAHQPQHF.

The rearrangement links TRBV12-3 or TRBV12-4 to TRBJ2-4; 9 nucleotides align to TRBD2. The V gene end was trimmed by 3 bases and the J gene end by 8 bases; junction bases not matched to a gene: 5. The CDR3 has 14 amino acids. CDR3 in DNA: TGTGCCAGCAGTTTTAGCGGGGGCGGACACATTCAGTACTTC. The encoded protein is CASSFSGGGHIQYF.

The gene calls are TRBV14 and TRBJ2-1, with D hard to call. V lost 0 bases to trimming and J lost 6 bases, with 21 bases between them. The CDR3 length is 18 residues. CDR1 and CDR2 (germline): SGHDN, FVKESK. The CDR3 spells CASSQDTIRRIMGNEQFF. The CDR3 DNA follows: TGTGCCAGCAGCCAAGATACGATTAGGCGCATCATGGGCAATGAGCAGTTCTTC.

The chain links TRBV20-1 to TRBJ2-5, with D unclear. Germline lookup yields CDR1 DFQATT and CDR2 SNEGSKA (reference sequence). V was clipped by 1 base and J by 3 bases, with 9 bases between them. CDR3 length: 13 residues. Here the CDR3 DNA reads TGCAGTGCTAGAGGTTCACAGAAAGAGACCCAGTACTTC. Its translation: CSARGSQKETQYF.

J is TRBJ1-2 and V is TRBV7-9; maybe TRBD1 (5 bases). CDR1 and CDR2 from the germline V gene are SEHNR and FQNEAQ (reference sequence). The CDR3 is made up of 16 amino acids. Trimming removed 7 bases from V and 8 bases from J, with 26 bases in between. The CDR3 loop reads CASTLTPGSREGGYTF. CDR3 nucleotide sequence: TGTGCCAGCACTTTAACCCCCGGGAGCAGGGAGGGCGGCTACACCTTC.